The following is a T cell receptor (beta chain) sequence with its context. Each CDR3 protein is one row after TCRdb ran MiXCR on the PCR reads. The data contain approximately 17,000 distinct CDR3 sequences, about 60% of them singletons. CDR3 size: 13 residues. V lost 6 bases and J lost 4, with 13 bases in between. In germline, CDR1 is MDHEN, CDR2 SYDVKM. This entry is derived from a study of vaccination and CD4 T cells after COVID-19. Study overall: With nine mild cases and one severe, convalescent patients were SARS-CoV-2 positive by nasal swab PCR. Collection of post-COVID samples occurred a median around 91 days after diagnosis, spanning a range of 35 to 161. Samples after vaccination came a median 72 days past dose two, ranging 14 to 241.

The source was CD4+ T cells from blood, collected after SARS-CoV-2 vaccination. The chain recombines TRBV28 with TRBJ2-7; a possible D gene is TRBD2 (5 bases). The TCR was taken from a human donor who had recovered from COVID-19. For the CDR3, the DNA is TGTGCCAGCAGATTGAGGGAGAGGTACGAGCAGTACTTC. Protein: CASRLRERYEQYF.